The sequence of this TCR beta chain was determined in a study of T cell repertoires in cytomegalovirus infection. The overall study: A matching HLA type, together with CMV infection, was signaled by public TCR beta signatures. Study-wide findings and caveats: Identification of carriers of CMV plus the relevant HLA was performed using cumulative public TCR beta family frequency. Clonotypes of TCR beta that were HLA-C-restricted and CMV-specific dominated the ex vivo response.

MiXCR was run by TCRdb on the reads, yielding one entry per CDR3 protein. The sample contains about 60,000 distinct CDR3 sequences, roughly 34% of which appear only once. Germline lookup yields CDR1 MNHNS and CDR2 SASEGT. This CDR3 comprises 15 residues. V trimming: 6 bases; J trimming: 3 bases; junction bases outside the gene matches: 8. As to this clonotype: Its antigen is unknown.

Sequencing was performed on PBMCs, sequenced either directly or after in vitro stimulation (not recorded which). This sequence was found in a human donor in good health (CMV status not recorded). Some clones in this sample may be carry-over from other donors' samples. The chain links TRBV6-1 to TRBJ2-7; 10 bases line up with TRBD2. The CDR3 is CASRAIAGGIYEQYF. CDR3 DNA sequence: TGTGCCAGCAGGGCAATAGCGGGGGGTATCTACGAGCAGTACTTC.